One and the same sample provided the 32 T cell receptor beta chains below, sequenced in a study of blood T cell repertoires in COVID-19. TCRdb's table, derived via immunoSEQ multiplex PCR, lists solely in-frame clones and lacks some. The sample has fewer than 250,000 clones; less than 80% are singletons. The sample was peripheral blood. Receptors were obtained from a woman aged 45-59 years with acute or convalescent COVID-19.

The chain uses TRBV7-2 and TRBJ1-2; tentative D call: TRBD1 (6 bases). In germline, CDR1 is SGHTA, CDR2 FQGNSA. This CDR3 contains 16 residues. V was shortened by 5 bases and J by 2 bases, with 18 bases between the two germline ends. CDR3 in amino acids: CASSPQGTTQNYGYTF. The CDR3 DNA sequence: TGTGCCAGCAGCCCTCAGGGGACCACTCAGAACTATGGCTACACCTTC.

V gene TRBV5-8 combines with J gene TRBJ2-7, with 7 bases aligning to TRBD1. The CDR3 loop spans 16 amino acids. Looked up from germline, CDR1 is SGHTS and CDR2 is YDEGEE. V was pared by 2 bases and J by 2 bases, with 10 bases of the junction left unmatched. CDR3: CASSFSTGQAAYEQYF. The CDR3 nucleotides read TGTGCCAGCAGCTTTAGTACCGGACAGGCGGCCTACGAGCAGTACTTC.

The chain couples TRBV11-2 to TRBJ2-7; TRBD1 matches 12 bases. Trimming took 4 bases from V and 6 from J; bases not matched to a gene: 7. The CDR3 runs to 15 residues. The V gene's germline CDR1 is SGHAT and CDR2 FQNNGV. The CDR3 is CASSSRDRGRREQYF. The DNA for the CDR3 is TGTGCCAGCAGCTCCCGGGACAGGGGGCGTCGCGAGCAGTACTTC.

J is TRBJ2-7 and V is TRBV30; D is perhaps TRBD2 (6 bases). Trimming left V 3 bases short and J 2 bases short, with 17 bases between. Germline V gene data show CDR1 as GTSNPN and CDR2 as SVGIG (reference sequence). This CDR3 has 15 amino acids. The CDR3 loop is CAWRWGTLSTYEQYF. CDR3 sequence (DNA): TGTGCCTGGAGATGGGGGACTCTTTCAACCTACGAGCAGTACTTC.

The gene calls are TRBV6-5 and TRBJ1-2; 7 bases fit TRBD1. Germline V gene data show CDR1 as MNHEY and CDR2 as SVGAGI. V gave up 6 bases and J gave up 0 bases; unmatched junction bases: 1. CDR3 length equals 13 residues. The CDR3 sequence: CASRQGANYGYTF. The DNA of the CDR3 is TGTGCCAGCAGGCAGGGGGCTAACTATGGCTACACCTTC.

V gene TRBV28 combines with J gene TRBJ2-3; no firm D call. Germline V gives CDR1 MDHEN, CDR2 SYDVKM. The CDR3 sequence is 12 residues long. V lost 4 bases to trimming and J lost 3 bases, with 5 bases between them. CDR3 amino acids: CASSYGTDTQYF. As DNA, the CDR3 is TGTGCCAGCAGTTACGGGACAGATACGCAGTATTTT.

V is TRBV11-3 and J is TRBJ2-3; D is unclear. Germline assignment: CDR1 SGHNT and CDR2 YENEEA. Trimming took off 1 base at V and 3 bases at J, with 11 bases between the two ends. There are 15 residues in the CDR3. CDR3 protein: CASSLGVGLTDTQYF. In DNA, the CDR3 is TGTGCCAGCAGCTTAGGAGTGGGCCTAACAGATACGCAGTATTTT.

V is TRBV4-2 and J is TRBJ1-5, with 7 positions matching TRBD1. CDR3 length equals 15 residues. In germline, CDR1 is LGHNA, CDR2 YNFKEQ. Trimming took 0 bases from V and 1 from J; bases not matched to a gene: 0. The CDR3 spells CASSQDRGSNQPQHF. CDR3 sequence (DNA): TGTGCCAGCAGCCAAGACAGGGGGAGCAATCAGCCCCAGCATTTT.

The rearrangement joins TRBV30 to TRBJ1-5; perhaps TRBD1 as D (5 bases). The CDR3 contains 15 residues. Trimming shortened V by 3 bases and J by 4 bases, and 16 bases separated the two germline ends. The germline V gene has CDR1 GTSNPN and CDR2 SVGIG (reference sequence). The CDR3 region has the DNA TGTGCCTGGAGGCTAGGCGGGACTTCTAATCAGCCCCAGCATTTT. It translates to CAWRLGGTSNQPQHF.

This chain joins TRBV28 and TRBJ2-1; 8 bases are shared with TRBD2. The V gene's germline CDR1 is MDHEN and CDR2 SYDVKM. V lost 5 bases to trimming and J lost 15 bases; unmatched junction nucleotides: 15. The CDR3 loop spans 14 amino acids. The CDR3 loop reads CASSPPGLGNPPFF. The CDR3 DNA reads TGTGCCAGCAGTCCACCGGGACTAGGGAACCCCCCGTTCTTC.

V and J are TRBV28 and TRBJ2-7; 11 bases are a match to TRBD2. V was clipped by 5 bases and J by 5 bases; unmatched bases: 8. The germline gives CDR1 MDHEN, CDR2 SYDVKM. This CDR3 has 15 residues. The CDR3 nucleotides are TGTGCCAGCAGTCAATTAGCGGGAGGGTCCAACGAGCAGTACTTC. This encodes CASSQLAGGSNEQYF.

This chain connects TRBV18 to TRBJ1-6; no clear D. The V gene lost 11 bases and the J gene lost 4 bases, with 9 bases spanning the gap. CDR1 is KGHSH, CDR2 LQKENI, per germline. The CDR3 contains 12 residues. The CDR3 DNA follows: TGTGCCGCAGCAGGTTATAATTCACCCCTCCACTTT. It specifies CAAAGYNSPLHF.

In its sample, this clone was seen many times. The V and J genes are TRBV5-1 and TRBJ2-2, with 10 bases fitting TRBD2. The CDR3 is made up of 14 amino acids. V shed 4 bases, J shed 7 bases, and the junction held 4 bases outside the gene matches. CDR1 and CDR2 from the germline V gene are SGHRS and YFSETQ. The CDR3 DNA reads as TGCGCCAGCAGCGGGCTAGCGGGAGTCGGGGAGCTGTTTTTT. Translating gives CASSGLAGVGELFF.

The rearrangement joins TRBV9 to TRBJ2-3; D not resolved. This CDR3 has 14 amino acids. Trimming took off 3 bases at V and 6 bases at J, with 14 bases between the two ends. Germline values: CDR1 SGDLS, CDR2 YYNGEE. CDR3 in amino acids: CASSARLSPDTQYF. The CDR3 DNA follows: TGTGCCAGCAGCGCCAGGCTCAGCCCCGATACGCAGTATTTT.

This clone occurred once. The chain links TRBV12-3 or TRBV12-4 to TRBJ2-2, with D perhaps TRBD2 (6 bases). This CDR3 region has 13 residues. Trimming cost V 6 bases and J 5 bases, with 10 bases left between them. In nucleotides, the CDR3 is TGTGCCAGCAGCCCCCGGGGGACCGGGGAGCTGTTTTTT. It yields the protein CASSPRGTGELFF.

The CDR3 loop reads CASTYFGGDEQYF. The CDR3 DNA is TGTGCCAGCACTTACTTCGGGGGGGACGAGCAGTACTTC. This chain joins TRBV5-6 and TRBJ2-7, with TRBD2 matching over 8 bases. This CDR3 region has 13 residues. Germline lookup yields CDR1 SGHDT and CDR2 YYEEEE. V lost 6 bases to trimming and J lost 5 bases; unmatched junction nucleotides: 7. Using reference TRBV5-6 and TRBJ2-7 for the parts outside the CDR3, the full variable domain is DAGVTQSPTHLIKTRGQQVTLRCSPKSGHDTVSWYQQALGQGPQFIFQYYEEEERQRGNFPDRFSGHQFPNYSSELNVNALLLGDSALYLCASTYFGGDEQYFGPGTRLTVT.

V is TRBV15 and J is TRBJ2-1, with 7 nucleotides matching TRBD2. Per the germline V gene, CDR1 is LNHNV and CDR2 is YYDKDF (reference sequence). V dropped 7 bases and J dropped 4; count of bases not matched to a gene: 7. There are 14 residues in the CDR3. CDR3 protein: CATKPGTTYNEQFF. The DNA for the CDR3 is TGTGCCACCAAACCCGGGACTACATACAATGAGCAGTTCTTC.

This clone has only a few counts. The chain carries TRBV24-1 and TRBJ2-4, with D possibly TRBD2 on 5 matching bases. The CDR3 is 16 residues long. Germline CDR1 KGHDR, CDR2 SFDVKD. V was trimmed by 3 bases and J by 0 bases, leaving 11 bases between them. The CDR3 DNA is TGTGCCACCAGTGATACGGGGAGTTCAGCCAAAAACATTCAGTACTTC. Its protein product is CATSDTGSSAKNIQYF.

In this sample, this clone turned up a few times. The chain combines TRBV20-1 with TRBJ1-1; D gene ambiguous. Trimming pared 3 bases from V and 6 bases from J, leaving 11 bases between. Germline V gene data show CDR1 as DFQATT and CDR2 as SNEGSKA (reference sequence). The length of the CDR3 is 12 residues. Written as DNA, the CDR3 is TGCAGTGCTAGTGCCCCTAAGCCTGAAGCTTTCTTT. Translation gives CSASAPKPEAFF.

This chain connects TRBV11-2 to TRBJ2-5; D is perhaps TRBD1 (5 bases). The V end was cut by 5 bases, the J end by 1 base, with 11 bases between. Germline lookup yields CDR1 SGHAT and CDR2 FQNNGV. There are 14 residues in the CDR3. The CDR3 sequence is CASSPDRGQETQYF. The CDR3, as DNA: TGTGCCAGCAGCCCAGACAGAGGCCAAGAGACCCAGTACTTC.

The CDR3 DNA is TGTGCCAGCAGTTACTCTAGCGGGGGGTCCTACGAGCAGTACTTC. Translated: CASSYSSGGSYEQYF. V gene TRBV6-5 combines with J gene TRBJ2-7; 10 bases fit TRBD2. This CDR3 is built from 15 residues. With 0 bases clipped from V and 1 base from J, the junction kept 0 bases outside the gene matches. In germline, CDR1 is MNHEY, CDR2 SVGAGI.

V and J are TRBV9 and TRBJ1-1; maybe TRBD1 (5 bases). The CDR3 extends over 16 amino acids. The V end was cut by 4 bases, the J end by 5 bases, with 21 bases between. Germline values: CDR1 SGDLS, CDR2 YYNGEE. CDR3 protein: CASSKQGVVVGTEAFF. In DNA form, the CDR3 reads TGTGCCAGCAGCAAACAAGGGGTCGTGGTTGGGACTGAAGCTTTCTTT.

CDR3 protein: CASSAIQGSNQPQHF. The DNA for the CDR3 is TGTGCCAGCAGTGCCATACAGGGAAGCAATCAGCCCCAGCATTTT. The rearrangement joins TRBV2 to TRBJ1-5; D is possibly TRBD1 (6 bases). Trimming pared 4 bases from V and 1 base from J, leaving 11 bases between. This CDR3 comprises 15 residues. Germline assignment: CDR1 SNHLY and CDR2 FYNNEI. Drawing the rest from reference TRBV2 and TRBJ1-5, the complete variable domain is EPEVTQTPSHQVTQMGQEVILRCVPISNHLYFYWYRQILGQKVEFLVSFYNNEISEKSEIFDDQFSVERPDGSNFTLKIRSTKLEDSAMYFCASSAIQGSNQPQHFGDGTRLSIL.

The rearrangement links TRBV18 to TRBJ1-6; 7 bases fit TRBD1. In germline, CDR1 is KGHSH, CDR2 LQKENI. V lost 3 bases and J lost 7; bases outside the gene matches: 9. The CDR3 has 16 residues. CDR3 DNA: TGTGCCAGCTCACCGCAGGACAGGATCGGGAATTCACCCCTCCACTTT. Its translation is CASSPQDRIGNSPLHF.

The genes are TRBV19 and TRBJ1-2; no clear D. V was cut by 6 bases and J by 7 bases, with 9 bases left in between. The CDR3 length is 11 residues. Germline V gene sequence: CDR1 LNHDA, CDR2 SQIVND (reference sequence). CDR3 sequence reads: CASRHNGGYTF. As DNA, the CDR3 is TGTGCCAGTAGGCACAATGGTGGCTACACCTTC.

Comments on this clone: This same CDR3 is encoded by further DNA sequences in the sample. CDR3 protein: CASSLVLQGGGYTF. The CDR3 DNA is TGTGCCAGCAGCTTAGTTCTTCAGGGAGGAGGCTACACCTTC. The V and J genes are TRBV7-2 and TRBJ1-2; D is perhaps TRBD1 (5 bases). Trimming stripped 1 base from V and 8 bases from J, with 14 bases between. The germline V gene has CDR1 SGHTA and CDR2 FQGNSA. This CDR3 region has 14 residues.

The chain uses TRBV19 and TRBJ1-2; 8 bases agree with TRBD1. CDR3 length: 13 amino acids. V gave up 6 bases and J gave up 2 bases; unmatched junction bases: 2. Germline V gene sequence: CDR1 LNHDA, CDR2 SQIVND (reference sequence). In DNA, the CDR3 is TGTGCCAGTAGGGACAGGGAGAACTATGGCTACACCTTC. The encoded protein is CASRDRENYGYTF.

CDR3 in DNA: TGTGCCAGCAGTTTAAACACCGCGGGACAGTCTAGGAGCTACACCTTC. Protein product: CASSLNTAGQSRSYTF. V usage is TRBV28 and J usage is TRBJ1-2; 7 nucleotides line up with TRBD1. Germline values: CDR1 MDHEN, CDR2 SYDVKM. V trimming: 2 bases; J trimming: 9 bases; junction bases outside the gene matches: 15. This CDR3 has 16 residues.

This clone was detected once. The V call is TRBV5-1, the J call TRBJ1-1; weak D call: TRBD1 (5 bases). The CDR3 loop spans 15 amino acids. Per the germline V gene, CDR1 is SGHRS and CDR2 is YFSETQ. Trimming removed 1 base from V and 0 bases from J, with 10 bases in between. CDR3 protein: CASSLLTGLNTEAFF. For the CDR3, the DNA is TGCGCCAGCAGCTTGCTAACAGGCCTGAACACTGAAGCTTTCTTT.

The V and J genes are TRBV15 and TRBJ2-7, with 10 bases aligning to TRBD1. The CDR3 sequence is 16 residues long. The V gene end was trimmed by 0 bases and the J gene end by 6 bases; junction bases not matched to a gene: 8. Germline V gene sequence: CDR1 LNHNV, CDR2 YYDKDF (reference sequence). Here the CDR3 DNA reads TGTGCCACCAGCAGAGATTTCACGGGACAGGGGAGCGAGCAGTACTTC. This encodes CATSRDFTGQGSEQYF.

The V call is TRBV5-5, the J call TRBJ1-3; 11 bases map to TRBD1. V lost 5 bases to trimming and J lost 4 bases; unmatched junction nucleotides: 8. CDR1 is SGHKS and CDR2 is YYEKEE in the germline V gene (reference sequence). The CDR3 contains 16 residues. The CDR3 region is CASRSGQGADGNTIYF. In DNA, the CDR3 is TGTGCCAGCAGGTCTGGACAGGGGGCGGACGGAAACACCATATATTTT.

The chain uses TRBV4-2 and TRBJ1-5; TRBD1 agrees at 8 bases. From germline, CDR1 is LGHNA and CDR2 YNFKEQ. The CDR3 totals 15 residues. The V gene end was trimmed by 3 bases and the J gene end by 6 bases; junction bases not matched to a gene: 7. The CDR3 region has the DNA TGTGCCAGCAGCCAGTGGCAGGGGGCGGGTCAGCCCCAGCATTTT. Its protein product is CASSQWQGAGQPQHF.